These 31 T cell receptor beta chains share one sample of origin, sequenced in a study of molecular identifiers for immune sequencing clone quantification. In TCRdb, the PCR reads were re-called with MiXCR into one record per CDR3 protein. The sample records under 350,000 distinct CDR3 sequences, roughly a quarter being singletons. Sequencing was carried out using naive CD8+ T cells from blood, with Jurkat cell RNA spiked in. Described subset: FACS-sorted CD8+CD4-CCR7+CD45RA+ naive T cells. Receptor source: a human donor in good health. Some libraries in this study had Jurkat cell RNA spiked in.

This clonotype showed up many times. The J gene is TRBJ2-5, the V gene TRBV4-1; 7 bases map to TRBD1. Trimming took 1 base from V and 0 from J; bases not matched to a gene: 5. The CDR3 is 16 amino acids. Per the germline V gene, CDR1 is MGHRA and CDR2 is YSYEKL. This CDR3 is CASSQARDSHQETQYF. The CDR3 DNA reads TGCGCCAGCAGCCAAGCTCGGGACAGCCACCAAGAGACCCAGTACTTC.

The rearrangement joins TRBV12-3 or TRBV12-4 to TRBJ1-1, with D perhaps matching TRBD1 (5 bases). Trimming took off 1 base at V and 3 bases at J, with 15 bases between the two ends. The CDR3 sequence is 16 residues long. The CDR3 DNA is TGTGCCAGCAGTTTAGGCAACAGGTTGGGAGACACTGAAGCTTTCTTT. It translates to CASSLGNRLGDTEAFF.

The table lists this clonotype with a few counts. The CDR3 bases are TGTGCCAGCAGTTACGGGTTGAGGGACTATGAGCAGTTCTTC. The encoded protein is CASSYGLRDYEQFF. The chain couples TRBV6-2 or TRBV6-3 to TRBJ2-1; TRBD2 is a possible D gene (6 bases). The CDR3 sequence is 14 residues long. V was shortened by 2 bases and J by 8 bases, with 13 bases between the two germline ends. Germline V gives CDR1 MNHEY, CDR2 SVGEGT.

This clonotype appeared many times. The chain has TRBV7-9 and TRBJ2-7, with 8 bases matching TRBD1. The germline V gene encodes CDR1 SEHNR and CDR2 FQNEAQ (reference sequence). This CDR3 has 14 residues. The trim removed 5 bases at V and 6 bases at J, leaving 9 bases unmatched. For the CDR3, the DNA is TGTGCCAGCAGCCCGGAACAGACAGGGGTCGAGCAGTACTTC. Residues: CASSPEQTGVEQYF.

This clonotype has ten or more counts. CDR3 in amino acids: CASSFRSLNTEAFF. CDR3 in DNA: TGTGCCAGCAGCTTCAGGAGTTTGAACACTGAAGCTTTCTTT. This chain links TRBV5-4 with TRBJ1-1; D remains ambiguous. CDR1 SGHNT and CDR2 YYREEE come from the germline V gene (reference sequence). The CDR3 covers 14 residues. V was pared by 2 bases and J by 0 bases, with 8 bases between. The full variable domain, its missing parts supplied by reference TRBV5-4 and TRBJ1-1, is ETGVTQSPTHLIKTRGQQVTLRCSSQSGHNTVSWYQQALGQGPQFIFQYYREEENGRGNFPPRFSGLQFPNYSSELNVNALELDDSALYLCASSFRSLNTEAFFGQGTRLTVV.

This clonotype was observed at least ten times. The genes are TRBV29-1 and TRBJ2-3; D is unresolved. Trimming left V 3 bases short and J 4 bases short, with 8 bases between. The length of the CDR3 is 12 residues. Germline CDR1 reads SQVTM; CDR2 reads ANQGSEA. The CDR3 spells CSVDPFPDTQYF. CDR3 nucleotides: TGCAGCGTTGACCCCTTCCCAGATACGCAGTATTTT.

The chain carries TRBV6-2 or TRBV6-3 and TRBJ1-3, with a tentative D call TRBD1 (5 bases). V was clipped by 6 bases and J by 1 base, with 10 bases between them. Germline loops: CDR1 MNHEY, CDR2 SVGEGT. The CDR3 has 14 amino acids. The CDR3 spells CASSRDVSGNTIYF. CDR3 DNA: TGTGCCAGCAGCCGGGACGTTTCTGGAAACACCATATATTTT.

The chain's CDR3 is CASSPPDRPSNEQFF. The CDR3 DNA reads TGTGCCAGCTCACCACCGGACAGGCCAAGTAATGAGCAGTTCTTC. The rearrangement uses TRBV18 and TRBJ2-1; 7 bases map to TRBD1. With V trimmed by 0 bases and J by 7 bases, 6 bases remained unmatched. Per germline, CDR1 KGHSH and CDR2 LQKENI. This CDR3 contains 15 residues. Full variable domain (rest looked up from reference TRBV18 and TRBJ2-1): NAGVMQNPRHLVRRRGQEARLRCSPMKGHSHVYWYRQLPEEGLKFMVYLQKENIIDESGMPKERFSAEFPKEGPSILRIQQVVRGDSAAYFCASSPPDRPSNEQFFGPGTRLTVL.

About this clonotype itself: This sequence may be a read error, since a much larger clone differs from it by one base. The V call is TRBV5-3, the J call TRBJ1-2; D might be TRBD1 (5 bases). TRBV5-3 is given ORF status, its function remaining uncertain. The CDR3 has 13 residues. Trimming took off 8 bases at V and 4 bases at J, with 15 bases between the two ends. CDR3 protein: CASWTTGPYGYTF. In nucleotides, the CDR3 is TGTGCCAGCTGGACCACAGGTCCCTATGGCTACACCTTC.

The table lists this clonotype with a few counts. The chain employs TRBV20-1 and TRBJ2-3, with D unresolved. The germline V gene has CDR1 DFQATT and CDR2 SNEGSKA (reference sequence). The ends were cut back, 5 bases at V and 4 bases at J, with 13 bases in the middle. This CDR3 has 13 residues. The CDR3 sequence is CSAVLEVADTQYF. DNA of the CDR3: TGCAGTGCTGTCCTCGAGGTCGCAGATACGCAGTATTTT.

The chain is built from TRBV25-1 and TRBJ1-1; perhaps TRBD1 as D (6 bases). CDR3 length: 15 residues. V gave up 5 bases and J gave up 1 base, with 14 bases separating them. CDR1 is MGHDK, CDR2 SYGVNS, per germline. In nucleotides, the CDR3 is TGTGCCAGCAGTAGAATCACAGGGAGGAACACTGAAGCTTTCTTT. This gives the protein CASSRITGRNTEAFF.

The chain uses TRBV27 and TRBJ2-7, with 7 nucleotides matching TRBD1. CDR3 size: 14 residues. Germline-derived CDR1 and CDR2 are MNHEY and SMNVEV (reference sequence). With 0 bases clipped from V and 2 bases from J, the junction kept 1 base outside the gene matches. The CDR3 reads CASSLSGQTYEQYF. In DNA form, the CDR3 reads TGTGCCAGCAGTTTATCGGGACAGACCTACGAGCAGTACTTC.

This clonotype was detected a few times. The chain joins TRBV27 to TRBJ1-1; the match to TRBD1 covers 7 bases. CDR3 length equals 12 residues. Losses at the gene ends were 6 bases for V and 7 bases for J; bases not matched to a gene: 5. The germline gives CDR1 MNHEY, CDR2 SMNVEV (reference sequence). CDR3 sequence (DNA): TGTGCCAGCAGAAGGACAGGTAATGAAGCTTTCTTT. It codes for CASRRTGNEAFF.

This clonotype appeared a few times. The chain couples TRBV19 to TRBJ2-6; D is unclear. This CDR3 has 17 amino acids. Between the trimmed V and J ends, which lost 2 bases and 0 bases, there was a span of 11 bases. The germline V gene encodes CDR1 LNHDA and CDR2 SQIVND (reference sequence). As DNA, the CDR3 is TGTGCCAGTAGTATATTACCACCTAACTCTGGGGCCAACGTCCTGACTTTC. This sequence encodes CASSILPPNSGANVLTF.

This clonotype was counted at least ten times. The genes are TRBV5-8 and TRBJ2-7, with TRBD2 as a possible D gene (6 bases). The CDR3 is 16 residues long. Germline CDR1 and CDR2: SGHTS and YDEGEE. V gave up 4 bases and J gave up 3 bases, with 20 bases separating them. This chain's CDR3 is CASSLGRGVGGYEQYF. DNA of the CDR3: TGTGCCAGCAGCCTGGGACGGGGAGTGGGAGGCTACGAGCAGTACTTC.

As for this clonotype: This clone may be a read error of a much larger clone one base away. The V call is TRBV7-9, the J call TRBJ1-5; D is ambiguous. There are 12 residues in the CDR3. The germline V gene encodes CDR1 SEHNR and CDR2 FQNEAQ (reference sequence). CDR3 amino acids: CAISLGFQPQHF. In nucleotides, the CDR3 is TGTGCCATCAGCTTGGGATTTCAGCCCCAGCATTTT.

The genes are TRBV7-9 and TRBJ2-3, with D maybe TRBD2 (7 bases). Germline assignment: CDR1 SEHNR and CDR2 FQNEAQ (reference sequence). Trimming took 3 bases from V and 5 from J, leaving 15 bases between them. The CDR3 loop spans 15 amino acids. CDR3 sequence: CASSLMAGAGDTQYF. The CDR3 region has the DNA TGTGCCAGCAGCTTGATGGCGGGGGCGGGAGATACGCAGTATTTT. Full variable domain (rest looked up from reference TRBV7-9 and TRBJ2-3): DTGVSQNPRHKITKRGQNVTFRCDPISEHNRLYWYRQTLGQGPEFLTYFQNEAQLEKSRLLSDRFSAERPKGSFSTLEIQRTEQGDSAMYLCASSLMAGAGDTQYFGPGTRLTVL.

A remark on this clonotype: A much larger clone sits a single nucleotide away, making a read error possible. The chain uses TRBV4-1 and TRBJ1-1; D remains unclear. Germline V CDR1 and CDR2: MGHRA, YSYEKL. This CDR3 has 13 amino acids. Trimming stripped 6 bases from V and 1 base from J, with 9 bases between. CDR3 protein: CASRGEANTEAFF. The CDR3 region has the DNA TGCGCCAGCAGGGGTGAGGCGAACACTGAAGCTTTCTTT.

This clonotype showed up just a few times. The V gene is TRBV7-9, the J gene TRBJ2-7, with 10 bases aligning to TRBD2. The CDR3 is made up of 15 amino acids. Germline-derived CDR1 and CDR2 are SEHNR and FQNEAQ (reference sequence). The ends lost 4 bases at V and 2 bases at J; junction bases unmatched: 5. The CDR3 bases are TGTGCCAGCAGCTCTACGGGACTAGCGACCTACGAGCAGTACTTC. This encodes CASSSTGLATYEQYF.

This clonotype was observed many times. The gene calls are TRBV5-1 and TRBJ1-1; TRBD1 agrees at 7 bases. There are 15 residues in the CDR3. V shed 4 bases, J shed 5 bases, and the junction held 11 bases outside the gene matches. Germline CDR1 reads SGHRS; CDR2 reads YFSETQ. The CDR3 DNA reads as TGCGCCAGCAGCCCGGGACGACAGGGTTGGACTGAAGCTTTCTTT. It codes for CASSPGRQGWTEAFF.

J is TRBJ2-3 and V is TRBV19; 7 bases map to TRBD2. This CDR3 region has 18 residues. Germline assignment: CDR1 LNHDA and CDR2 SQIVND (reference sequence). V shed 2 bases and J 2 bases; nucleotides not matched to a gene: 13. CDR3 nucleotide sequence: TGTGCCAGTAGTATATCTTCCTGGACTAGTGGCTCCACAGATACGCAGTATTTT. Its translation is CASSISSWTSGSTDTQYF.

This clonotype was seen at least ten times. The CDR3 sequence: CASSSRPGPQYF. The CDR3, as DNA: TGTGCCAGCAGCTCAAGACCAGGACCCCAGTACTTC. The chain carries TRBV7-2 and TRBJ2-4, with D hard to call. Per the germline V gene, CDR1 is SGHTA and CDR2 is FQGNSA. Trimming pared 4 bases from V and 13 bases from J, leaving 14 bases between. This CDR3 comprises 12 residues.

This clonotype was seen many times. The chain is built from TRBV7-9 and TRBJ1-1; perhaps TRBD1 as D (6 bases). V lost 2 bases, J lost 2 bases, and 12 bases lay in between. Germline V lookup: CDR1 SEHNR, CDR2 FQNEAQ (reference sequence). The CDR3 consists of 15 residues. DNA for the CDR3: TGTGCCAGCAGCTTACCGACAGGCGAAAACACTGAAGCTTTCTTT. This gives the protein CASSLPTGENTEAFF.

With regard to this clonotype: The junction departs from germline at one end; a sequencing error may be responsible. The chain carries TRBV12-3 or TRBV12-4 and TRBJ1-4; 9 bases match TRBD1. The CDR3 has 17 residues. The CDR3 spells CASSYARTGAPDERLFF. CDR3 DNA: TGTGCCAGCAGTTACGCCCGGACAGGGGCCCCCGATGAAAGACTGTTTTTT.

This clonotype has at least ten counts. V gene TRBV19 combines with J gene TRBJ2-2, with D possibly TRBD2 on 5 matching bases. The CDR3 is 16 residues long. Looked up from germline, CDR1 is LNHDA and CDR2 is SQIVND (reference sequence). V was shortened by 1 base and J by 4 bases, with 13 bases between the two germline ends. CDR3 sequence: CASSIATTRSTGELFF. CDR3 coding DNA: TGTGCCAGTAGTATAGCGACAACTAGATCCACCGGGGAGCTGTTTTTT.

This clonotype was recorded many times. The chain uses TRBV6-5 and TRBJ1-4; TRBD1 might be the D (6 bases). The CDR3 loop spans 12 amino acids. V dropped 6 bases and J dropped 10 bases, with 12 bases sitting between them. Germline V gene sequence: CDR1 MNHEY, CDR2 SVGAGI. The CDR3 loop reads CASSGTGIKLFF. The CDR3 nucleotides read TGTGCCAGCAGCGGTACAGGGATAAAACTGTTTTTT.

This clonotype came up a few times. The J gene is TRBJ1-5, the V gene TRBV15; TRBD1 agrees at 8 bases. The V and J ends lost 3 bases and 1 base, in that order; junction bases with no gene match: 5. The length of the CDR3 is 16 residues. Germline assignment: CDR1 LNHNV and CDR2 YYDKDF (reference sequence). The CDR3 nucleotides read TGTGCCACCAGCAGGGAGGACAGGGTGAGCAATCAGCCCCAGCATTTT. This codes for CATSREDRVSNQPQHF.

With respect to this clonotype: Since a much larger clone is just one base distant, this may be a read error. J is TRBJ1-4 and V is TRBV29-1; the match to TRBD1 covers 7 bases. Germline-derived CDR1 and CDR2 are SQVTM and ANQGSEA. The CDR3 is 15 residues long. The CDR3 region is CSVELVSGGYEKLIF. The CDR3 bases are TGCAGCGTTGAACTGGTGTCAGGGGGTTATGAAAAACTGATTTTT.

This clonotype was detected many times. V gene TRBV7-9 combines with J gene TRBJ2-2, with D perhaps matching TRBD2 (6 bases). The CDR3 is 14 residues long. CDR1 and CDR2 (germline): SEHNR, FQNEAQ (reference sequence). V shed 1 base and J shed 3 bases, with 6 bases lying between them. CDR3 in DNA: TGTGCCAGCAGCTTAGAGCGGGACACCGGGGAGCTGTTTTTT. It translates to CASSLERDTGELFF.

Comments on this clonotype: With a much larger clone just one base away, this may be a read error. V gene TRBV5-3 combines with J gene TRBJ1-2, with a weak D call TRBD1 (6 bases). TRBV5-3 is annotated as an ORF whose role is uncertain. This CDR3 has 15 residues. The CDR3 loop is CASSSATGPNYGYTF. CDR3 bases: TGTGCCAGCAGCTCGGCGACAGGTCCTAACTATGGCTACACCTTC.

About this clonotype: Germline and junction disagree at one end, which may indicate a read error. CDR3 bases: TGTGCCAGCAGCCCCGGGGCTCTAGCGTTCAGGGCGGAAGATACGCTGTATTTT. This codes for CASSPGALAFRAEDTLYF. The chain recombines TRBV3-1 with TRBJ2-3; D may be TRBD2 (6 bases). There are 18 residues in the CDR3. Germline assignment: CDR1 LGHDT and CDR2 YNNKEL (reference sequence).